The TCR beta chain described here comes from a study of spatial heterogeneity in lung cancer. TCRdb passed the 5' RACE reads through MiXCR, listing each CDR3 protein once. The table includes approximately 7,100 distinct CDR3 sequences, approximately 4% detected once. Sample share makes this clonotype medium-sized (0.01 to 0.1%). This beta chain appears as a stray read in a library generated for alpha chains; its size is not informative. Germline CDR1 MDHEN, CDR2 SYDVKM. This CDR3 has 16 residues. The junction had 8 bases not matched to a gene; V was cut back by 2 bases and J by 4 bases. Time point here: sample taken at primary tumor resection. Sequencing of whole RNA from tumor, nontumor lung or frozen PBMC involved no sorting. Around 68 TRACERx patients with early, untreated non-small cell lung cancer donated samples.

The clonotype originates from a female donor with early-stage non-small cell lung cancer. The material was normal lung tissue next to the tumor, obtained at surgery. V usage is TRBV28 and J usage is TRBJ2-3; 8 bases match TRBD1. CDR3 nucleotides: TGTGCCAGCAGTTTAGGTGCGACAGGGGCTGCAGATACGCAGTATTTT. Translation gives CASSLGATGAADTQYF. The entire variable domain, with the rest obtained from reference TRBV28 and TRBJ2-3, is as follows: DVKVTQSSRYLVKRTGEKVFLECVQDMDHENMFWYRQDPGLGLRLIYFSYDVKMKEKGDIPEGYSVSREKKERFSLILESASTNQTSMYLCASSLGATGAADTQYFGPGTRLTVL.